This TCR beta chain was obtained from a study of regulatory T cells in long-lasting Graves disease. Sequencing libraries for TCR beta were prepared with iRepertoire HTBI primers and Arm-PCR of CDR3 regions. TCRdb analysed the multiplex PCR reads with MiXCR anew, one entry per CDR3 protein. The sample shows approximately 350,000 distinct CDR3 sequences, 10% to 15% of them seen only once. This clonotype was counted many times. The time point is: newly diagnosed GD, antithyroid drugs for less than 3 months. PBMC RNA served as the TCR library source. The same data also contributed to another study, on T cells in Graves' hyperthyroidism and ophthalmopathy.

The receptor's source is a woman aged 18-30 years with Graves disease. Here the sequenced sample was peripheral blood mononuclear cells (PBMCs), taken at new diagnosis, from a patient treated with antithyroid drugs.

In nucleotides, the CDR3 is TGTGCCAGCACCGACTTGGGGACAGGGTCAACTAATGAAAAACTGTTTTTT. This sequence encodes CASTDLGTGSTNEKLFF. The chain joins TRBV6-1 to TRBJ1-4; the match to TRBD1 covers 9 bases. Unmatched junction bases numbered 9, after V lost 7 bases and J lost 0 bases. CDR1 and CDR2 (germline): MNHNS, SASEGT. The CDR3 has 17 amino acids.